What follows describes a single T cell receptor beta chain. Assay: immunoSEQ multiplex PCR; the TCRdb copy retains only in-frame clones and omits some. The sample carries about 86,000 clones, 86% recorded once. Trimming left V 3 bases short and J 3 bases short, with 21 bases between. The CDR3 loop spans 18 amino acids. Germline CDR1 and CDR2: KGHSH and LQKENI. This record comes from a study of cytotoxic CD8 clonotypes in ibrutinib-treated CLL. The receptor was derived from a human donor with chronic lymphocytic leukemia. The chain carries TRBV18 and TRBJ2-1, with D possibly matching TRBD2 (5 bases). The source material was PBMCs, sampled before ibrutinib treatment. The chain's CDR3 is CASSPQLLGGSIYNEQFF. The CDR3 DNA is TGTGCCAGCTCACCCCAGTTATTAGGTGGGAGCATCTACAATGAGCAGTTCTTC.